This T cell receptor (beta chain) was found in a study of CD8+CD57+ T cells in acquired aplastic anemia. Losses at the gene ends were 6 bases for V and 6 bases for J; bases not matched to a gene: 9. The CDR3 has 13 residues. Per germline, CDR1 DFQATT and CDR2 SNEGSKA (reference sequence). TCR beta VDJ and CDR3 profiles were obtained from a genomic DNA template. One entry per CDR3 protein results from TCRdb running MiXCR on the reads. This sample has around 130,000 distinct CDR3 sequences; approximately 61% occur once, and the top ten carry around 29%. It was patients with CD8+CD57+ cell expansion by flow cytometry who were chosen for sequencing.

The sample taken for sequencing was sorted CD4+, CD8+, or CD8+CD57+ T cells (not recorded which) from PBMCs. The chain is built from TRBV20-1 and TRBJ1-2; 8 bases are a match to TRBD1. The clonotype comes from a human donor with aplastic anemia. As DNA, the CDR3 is TGCAGTGCGACCAGTCGGACAGGGAATGGCTACACCTTC. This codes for CSATSRTGNGYTF.